These 24 T cell receptor beta chains were sequenced from one sample in a study of OX40 agonist ivuxolimab in advanced cancers. Only in-frame clones appear in the TCRdb table, and some are missing; sequencing was by immunoSEQ multiplex PCR. The data show some 46,000 clones, around 87% seen once. Sample: CD4+ or CD8+ T cells sorted from blood, taken in a trial of the OX40 agonist ivuxolimab. The receptor source for this set is an adult with an advanced solid tumor such as melanoma, head and neck, liver or kidney cancer.

CDR3 sequence: CASVLRGPGDCYTF. CDR3 in DNA: TGTGCCAGCGTCCTCCGGGGCCCGGGGGATTGCTACACCTTC. The V call is TRBV7-2, the J call TRBJ1-2; D perhaps matches TRBD1 (5 bases). Per germline, CDR1 SGHTA and CDR2 FQGNSA. CDR3 length equals 14 residues. V lost 8 bases to trimming and J lost 9 bases, with 22 bases between them.

V gene TRBV7-9 combines with J gene TRBJ2-3; 8 nucleotides agree with TRBD1. The CDR3 runs to 16 residues. V lost 2 bases to trimming and J lost 2 bases; unmatched junction nucleotides: 6. Germline-derived CDR1 and CDR2 are SEHNR and FQNEAQ (reference sequence). CDR3 DNA: TGTGCCAGCAGCTTATCCCGGGACAGGATCACAGATACGCAGTATTTT. Protein: CASSLSRDRITDTQYF.

The chain couples TRBV5-1 to TRBJ2-2; TRBD1 matches 8 bases. This CDR3 contains 16 residues. V lost 6 bases to trimming and J lost 0 bases; unmatched junction nucleotides: 7. Per the germline V gene, CDR1 is SGHRS and CDR2 is YFSETQ. For the CDR3, the DNA is TGCGCCAGCAACCTCCAGGGGGCCGCGAACACCGGGGAGCTGTTTTTT. Translated: CASNLQGAANTGELFF.

This chain links TRBV19 with TRBJ2-2; D gene ambiguous. V shed 4 bases and J shed 7 bases, with 10 bases lying between them. Germline V gene lookup returns CDR1 LNHDA and CDR2 SQIVND (reference sequence). CDR3 length equals 13 residues. The CDR3 loop is CASSSINNGELFF. As DNA, the CDR3 is TGTGCCAGTAGTAGCATAAATAACGGGGAGCTGTTTTTT.

The chain joins TRBV11-2 to TRBJ2-5; a weak D match, TRBD2 (6 bases). The germline V and J ends were trimmed by 5 bases and 5 bases, with 15 bases remaining between them. In germline, CDR1 is SGHAT, CDR2 FQNNGV. The CDR3 extends over 14 amino acids. CDR3 DNA: TGTGCCAGCAGCATACGGGACTCCCCGGAGACCCAGTACTTC. This codes for CASSIRDSPETQYF.

This chain connects TRBV5-6 to TRBJ2-3; TRBD2 matches at 9 bases. Trimming at V came to 3 bases and at J to 0 bases, leaving 5 bases not matched to a gene. This CDR3 is 16 amino acids long. From germline, CDR1 is SGHDT and CDR2 YYEEEE. The CDR3 DNA sequence: TGTGCCAGCAGCTCACGGACTAGCGACAGCACAGATACGCAGTATTTT. It codes for CASSSRTSDSTDTQYF.

The rearrangement links TRBV7-3 to TRBJ2-7; D may be TRBD2 (6 bases). The germline V gene has CDR1 SGHTA and CDR2 FQGTGA. The CDR3 is 15 amino acids. Trimming left V 2 bases short and J 3 bases short, with 14 bases between. CDR3 loop: CASSLGWGGDYEQYF. CDR3 coding DNA: TGTGCCAGCAGCTTAGGTTGGGGCGGGGACTACGAGCAGTACTTC.

V gene TRBV29-1 combines with J gene TRBJ1-2, with a weak D call TRBD1 (5 bases). CDR1 and CDR2 (germline): SQVTM, ANQGSEA. The V end was cut by 3 bases, the J end by 8 bases, with 13 bases between. The CDR3 loop spans 12 amino acids. For the CDR3, the DNA is TGCAGCGTTGAGAGTGAGAGGGGAGGCTACACCTTC. Translating gives CSVESERGGYTF.

The chain employs TRBV23-1 and TRBJ2-2; 10 bases map to TRBD1. TRBV23-1 qualifies as an ORF whose function is uncertain. The CDR3 spans 17 residues. V gave up 4 bases and J gave up 3 bases; unmatched junction bases: 8. The DNA for the CDR3 is TGCGCCAGCAGTCGCCCCGCCGGGACAGGGGACACCGGGGAGCTGTTTTTT. It is translated as CASSRPAGTGDTGELFF.

The chain links TRBV6-6 to TRBJ1-5, with 8 nucleotides matching TRBD1. Germline CDR1 MNHNY, CDR2 SVGAGI (reference sequence). The CDR3 sequence is 14 residues long. V shed 6 bases, J shed 5 bases, and the junction held 6 bases outside the gene matches. The CDR3 region has the DNA TGTGCCAGCAGCCTACAGGGGGGCCATCAGCCCCAGCATTTT. It yields the protein CASSLQGGHQPQHF.

This clone was detected a few times. This rearrangement joins TRBV5-1 to TRBJ1-1; D is uncertain. Trimming shortened V by 4 bases and J by 0 bases, and 13 bases separated the two germline ends. The CDR3 length is 15 residues. In germline, CDR1 is SGHRS, CDR2 YFSETQ. The CDR3 nucleotides are TGCGCCAGCAGCGTCGGACCCGAGATGAACACTGAAGCTTTCTTT. Protein sequence: CASSVGPEMNTEAFF.

The chain uses TRBV18 and TRBJ2-6; D gene unclear. Germline-derived CDR1 and CDR2 are KGHSH and LQKENI. The ends were cut back, 2 bases at V and 0 bases at J, with 8 bases in the middle. The CDR3 has 16 amino acids. CDR3 sequence: CASSPFGSSGANVLTF. CDR3 bases: TGTGCCAGCTCACCATTCGGTAGCTCTGGGGCCAACGTCCTGACTTTC. The full variable domain, rest sourced from reference TRBV18 and TRBJ2-6, is NAGVMQNPRHLVRRRGQEARLRCSPMKGHSHVYWYRQLPEEGLKFMVYLQKENIIDESGMPKERFSAEFPKEGPSILRIQQVVRGDSAAYFCASSPFGSSGANVLTFGAGSRLTVL.

J is TRBJ2-2 and V is TRBV7-3; D possibly corresponds to TRBD2 (6 bases). The germline CDR1 and CDR2 sequences are SGHTA and FQGTGA. The CDR3 has 16 amino acids. V lost 5 bases, J lost 1 base, and 14 bases lay in between. The CDR3 protein is CASSSFGTLNTGELFF. The CDR3 coding sequence is TGTGCCAGCAGCAGTTTCGGGACTTTGAACACCGGGGAGCTGTTTTTT.

The rearrangement uses TRBV5-4 and TRBJ1-1; D possibly corresponds to TRBD1 (5 bases). V shed 4 bases and J shed 4 bases, with 14 bases lying between them. Per germline, CDR1 SGHNT and CDR2 YYREEE (reference sequence). This CDR3 region has 14 residues. The DNA for the CDR3 is TGTGCCAGCAGCCCATCGGGGGGGGGCACTGAAGCTTTCTTT. This codes for CASSPSGGGTEAFF.

The chain carries TRBV6-6 and TRBJ1-3, with D maybe TRBD1 (5 bases). This CDR3 is built from 14 residues. The germline gives CDR1 MNHNY, CDR2 SVGAGI (reference sequence). V was pared by 8 bases and J by 2 bases, with 13 bases between. CDR3 loop: CASQAGGTGNTIYF. The CDR3 nucleotides read TGTGCCAGCCAGGCCGGGGGAACTGGAAACACCATATATTTT.

The chain couples TRBV19 to TRBJ2-1; tentative D call: TRBD1 (6 bases). This CDR3 region has 15 residues. The ends were cut back, 7 bases at V and 7 bases at J, with 20 bases in the middle. The germline V gene encodes CDR1 LNHDA and CDR2 SQIVND (reference sequence). The CDR3 coding sequence is TGTGCCAGTAAGGCGCAGGGGTATGCTCGAAATGAGCAGTTCTTC. Its protein product is CASKAQGYARNEQFF.

The rearrangement joins TRBV5-1 to TRBJ2-2; TRBD2 matches 8 bases. The CDR3 totals 16 residues. Germline V lookup: CDR1 SGHRS, CDR2 YFSETQ. J gave up 4 bases and V 4 bases, and 9 bases lay outside the gene matches. The CDR3 sequence is CASSPTPLAGTGELFF. DNA of the CDR3: TGCGCCAGCAGCCCAACACCTCTAGCGGGCACCGGGGAGCTGTTTTTT. Together with reference TRBV5-1 and TRBJ2-2, the CDR3 gives the full variable domain: KAGVTQTPRYLIKTRGQQVTLSCSPISGHRSVSWYQQTPGQGLQFLFEYFSETQRNKGNFPGRFSGRQFSNSRSEMNVSTLELGDSALYLCASSPTPLAGTGELFFGEGSRLTVL.

The rearrangement uses TRBV5-1 and TRBJ2-3, with D perhaps TRBD2 (5 bases). The CDR3 spans 14 residues. Germline V gene data show CDR1 as SGHRS and CDR2 as YFSETQ. Trimming stripped 2 bases from V and 2 bases from J, with 9 bases between. The CDR3 region is CASSFTSSTDTQYF. The CDR3 coding sequence is TGCGCCAGCAGCTTTACTAGTTCCACAGATACGCAGTATTTT.

This chain's CDR3 is CASSLGSWTGANVLTF. DNA of the CDR3: TGCGCCAGCAGCTTGGGTTCTTGGACCGGGGCCAACGTCCTGACTTTC. The chain is built from TRBV5-1 and TRBJ2-6; D not certain. V was shortened by 0 bases and J by 4 bases, with 11 bases between the two germline ends. The CDR3 covers 16 residues. CDR1 and CDR2 from the germline V gene are SGHRS and YFSETQ.

This clone was recorded a few times. The chain has TRBV2 and TRBJ1-4; no clear D. The CDR3 is 11 residues long. V was pared by 3 bases and J by 8 bases, with 4 bases between. The germline gives CDR1 SNHLY, CDR2 FYNNEI. The CDR3 loop reads CASSDEEKLFF. Here the CDR3 DNA reads TGTGCCAGCAGTGACGAAGAAAAACTGTTTTTT.

The rearrangement joins TRBV6-1 to TRBJ1-5, with D perhaps matching TRBD1 (5 bases). The germline V and J ends were trimmed by 3 bases and 6 bases, with 15 bases remaining between them. CDR1 and CDR2 from the germline V gene are MNHNS and SASEGT. The CDR3 sequence is 15 residues long. The CDR3 coding sequence is TGTGCCAGCAGTGAGGACCCAGGGTGGGGTCAGCCCCAGCATTTT. Amino acids: CASSEDPGWGQPQHF.

This chain joins TRBV9 and TRBJ2-3; no definite D call. The CDR3 runs 17 residues. Germline V gene data show CDR1 as SGDLS and CDR2 as YYNGEE. The V gene lost 4 bases and the J gene lost 4 bases, with 22 bases spanning the gap. In nucleotides, the CDR3 is TGTGCCAGCAGCCCCGCCGTGAGCCCTAATGGGGCAGATACGCAGTATTTT. The encoded protein is CASSPAVSPNGADTQYF.

This chain uses TRBV5-1 with TRBJ2-1; maybe TRBD2 (6 bases). Germline V gene lookup returns CDR1 SGHRS and CDR2 YFSETQ. Between the trimmed V and J ends, which lost 3 bases and 4 bases, there was a span of 11 bases. The CDR3 is 14 amino acids. In DNA form, the CDR3 reads TGCGCCAGCAGCTCGGACTACGGATACAATGAGCAGTTCTTC. This translates into CASSSDYGYNEQFF.

This chain connects TRBV6-1 to TRBJ1-5, with TRBD1 matching over 7 bases. This CDR3 region has 14 residues. CDR1 and CDR2 (germline): MNHNS, SASEGT. V trimming: 6 bases; J trimming: 7 bases; junction bases outside the gene matches: 9. The CDR3 protein is CASRLDREEQPQHF. As DNA, the CDR3 is TGTGCCAGCAGATTAGACAGGGAGGAACAGCCCCAGCATTTT.